This T cell receptor beta chain was observed in a study of CD8 T cells in ankylosing spondylitis. CDR1 is LNHNV, CDR2 YYDKDF, per germline (reference sequence). The CDR3 is 15 residues long. With 5 bases clipped from V and 4 bases from J, the junction kept 7 bases outside the gene matches. TCRdb ran MiXCR on the 5' RACE reads and lists one entry per CDR3 protein. The sample gives 200,000 to 300,000 distinct CDR3 sequences, roughly 32% of which show up once; 3.5% to 4.5% is in the top ten. The chain carries TRBV15 and TRBJ2-2, with TRBD1 matching over 7 bases. The sample consisted of blood, either unsorted or a sorted T cell fraction (not recorded which). The receptor was isolated from a male donor with ankylosing spondylitis or in good health (not recorded which). Here the CDR3 DNA reads TGTGCCACCAGCGTCGTGAGGGGGCCCACCGGGGAGCTGTTTTTT. Its translation is CATSVVRGPTGELFF.